A single sample is the source of the 18 T cell receptor beta chains below, sequenced in a study of identical twins. TCRdb re-derived calls from the 5' RACE reads in MiXCR, one entry per CDR3 protein. The table includes about 200,000 distinct CDR3 sequences, roughly a tenth detected once. The material sequenced was memory (CD45RO+) T cells sorted from blood. Every receptor here comes from a woman aged 18-29 years in good health.

In this sample, this clonotype turned up a few times. The chain couples TRBV2 to TRBJ2-5; D might be TRBD1 (8 bases). V lost 11 bases to trimming and J lost 4 bases, with 17 bases between them. Germline V gene data show CDR1 as SNHLY and CDR2 as FYNNEI. This CDR3 has 13 residues. The CDR3: CAAHRGRGETQYF. The DNA of the CDR3 is TGTGCCGCCCACAGGGGGAGGGGAGAGACCCAGTACTTC.

The chain joins TRBV5-6 to TRBJ2-5, with D possibly TRBD1 on 6 matching bases. Germline V gives CDR1 SGHDT, CDR2 YYEEEE. V dropped 4 bases and J dropped 7 bases, with 17 bases sitting between them. CDR3 length: 14 amino acids. Written as DNA, the CDR3 is TGTGCCAGCAGCGAGCTACAGGGTTGGTCGACCCAGTACTTC. It translates to CASSELQGWSTQYF. Together with reference TRBV5-6 and TRBJ2-5, the CDR3 gives the full variable domain: DAGVTQSPTHLIKTRGQQVTLRCSPKSGHDTVSWYQQALGQGPQFIFQYYEEEERQRGNFPDRFSGHQFPNYSSELNVNALLLGDSALYLCASSELQGWSTQYFGPGTRLLVL.

There are many counts of this clonotype. The chain recombines TRBV15 with TRBJ2-1; the D gene is possibly TRBD1 (5 bases). The CDR3 runs to 15 residues. Deletions cut 3 bases from V and 3 bases from J, with 12 bases between. Germline V gene sequence: CDR1 LNHNV, CDR2 YYDKDF (reference sequence). The CDR3 protein is CATSSNRLLYNEQFF. The CDR3 coding sequence is TGTGCCACCAGCAGTAACAGGTTACTCTACAATGAGCAGTTCTTC.

Only a few counts were recorded for this clonotype. The rearrangement uses TRBV20-1 and TRBJ2-2, with D hard to call. CDR3 length equals 11 residues. Deletions cut 3 bases from V and 6 bases from J, with 5 bases between. Germline V CDR1 and CDR2: DFQATT, SNEGSKA (reference sequence). This CDR3 is CSASGPGELFF. CDR3 coding DNA: TGCAGTGCTAGCGGTCCCGGGGAGCTGTTTTTT.

This clonotype was seen many times. The V gene is TRBV5-1, the J gene TRBJ2-3, with 11 bases lining up with TRBD2. The CDR3 is 15 amino acids. Germline loops: CDR1 SGHRS, CDR2 YFSETQ. V shed 7 bases, J shed 2 bases, and the junction held 6 bases outside the gene matches. CDR3 sequence (DNA): TGCGCCAGCGGTATAGCGGGGGGGCACACAGATACGCAGTATTTT. Translation gives CASGIAGGHTDTQYF.

The chain carries TRBV7-2 and TRBJ1-5; the D gene is possibly TRBD1 (5 bases). V lost 5 bases to trimming and J lost 7 bases, with 18 bases between them. The CDR3 spans 15 residues. The germline gives CDR1 SGHTA, CDR2 FQGNSA. The CDR3 loop is CASSPGGGSGQPQHF. In DNA form, the CDR3 reads TGTGCCAGCAGCCCCGGGGGGGGGAGCGGACAGCCCCAGCATTTT.

In this sample, this clonotype turned up a few times. CDR3 sequence (DNA): TGTGCCAGCAGCTTGGGGGAGTCCTACGAGCAGTACTTC. Its translation is CASSLGESYEQYF. This chain links TRBV5-5 with TRBJ2-7; maybe TRBD2 (5 bases). Looked up from germline, CDR1 is SGHKS and CDR2 is YYEKEE (reference sequence). Trimming left V 0 bases short and J 1 base short, with 5 bases between. This CDR3 region has 13 residues.

This clonotype was seen only a few times. The V and J genes are TRBV7-2 and TRBJ2-6, with D tentatively TRBD1 (6 bases). The CDR3 runs 16 residues. Germline CDR1 is SGHTA and CDR2 is FQGNSA. The V gene lost 5 bases and the J gene lost 2 bases, with 13 bases spanning the gap. The CDR3 DNA reads as TGTGCCAGCAGCCAAGGGGGTTTACCTGGGGCCAACGTCCTGACTTTC. Amino acid sequence: CASSQGGLPGANVLTF.

This clonotype was observed a handful of times. The chain couples TRBV27 to TRBJ2-1, with a possible D match to TRBD1 (5 bases). The germline V gene has CDR1 MNHEY and CDR2 SMNVEV (reference sequence). V was cut by 5 bases and J by 2 bases, with 7 bases left in between. The CDR3 is made up of 13 amino acids. The CDR3 sequence: CASSNRPYNEQFF. The CDR3 DNA follows: TGTGCCAGCAGTAACAGGCCCTACAATGAGCAGTTCTTC.

The chain recombines TRBV7-9 with TRBJ1-2, with 9 bases fitting TRBD1. The CDR3 spans 12 residues. Trimming removed 5 bases from V and 13 bases from J; junction bases left unmatched: 8. The germline gives CDR1 SEHNR, CDR2 FQNEAQ (reference sequence). The CDR3 nucleotides read TGTGCCAGCAGCCTAGGGACAGGGTATGCCACCTTC. It specifies CASSLGTGYATF.

A few counts support this clonotype. V and J are TRBV20-1 and TRBJ2-7; 7 bases map to TRBD2. J was trimmed by 7 bases and V by 6 bases; bases with no gene match: 12. CDR3 length equals 13 residues. Germline V gives CDR1 DFQATT, CDR2 SNEGSKA (reference sequence). Here the CDR3 DNA reads TGCAGTGCCAGAAGCGGGGTTCTAGGAGAGCAGTACTTC. It yields the protein CSARSGVLGEQYF.

This clonotype was counted between two and nine times. The chain combines TRBV20-1 with TRBJ1-6; D gene uncertain. V was clipped by 2 bases and J by 5 bases, with 4 bases between them. Germline CDR1 DFQATT, CDR2 SNEGSKA (reference sequence). CDR3 length equals 12 residues. The CDR3 sequence is CSARQNNSPLHF. CDR3 nucleotides: TGCAGTGCTAGACAGAATAATTCACCCCTCCACTTT.

There are a few counts of this clonotype. The gene calls are TRBV5-1 and TRBJ2-4; 11 bases fit TRBD2. Germline loops: CDR1 SGHRS, CDR2 YFSETQ. V trimming: 4 bases; J trimming: 7 bases; junction bases outside the gene matches: 7. This CDR3 spans 15 amino acids. The CDR3 region has the DNA TGCGCCAGCAGCCCTACGACTAGCGGGGCGAACATTCAGTACTTC. Translated: CASSPTTSGANIQYF.

The J gene is TRBJ2-5, the V gene TRBV7-2; 10 bases agree with TRBD2. The V gene's germline CDR1 is SGHTA and CDR2 FQGNSA. This CDR3 has 16 residues. Trimming took 2 bases from V and 4 from J; bases not matched to a gene: 7. CDR3 sequence reads: CASSLWLAGAGETQYF. The CDR3 bases are TGTGCCAGCAGCTTATGGCTAGCGGGAGCCGGAGAGACCCAGTACTTC.

This clonotype was counted a few times. The chain carries TRBV24-1 and TRBJ2-1; tentative D call: TRBD1 (6 bases). V lost 3 bases to trimming and J lost 0 bases, with 11 bases between them. Germline CDR1 is KGHDR and CDR2 is SFDVKD. CDR3 size: 16 residues. The CDR3 DNA reads as TGTGCCACCAGTGATCGAACAGGGAGCTCCTACAATGAGCAGTTCTTC. As protein: CATSDRTGSSYNEQFF.

The chain combines TRBV4-2 with TRBJ2-3; TRBD2 matches 10 bases. The CDR3 extends over 17 amino acids. The V gene end was trimmed by 4 bases and the J gene end by 7 bases; junction bases not matched to a gene: 14. CDR1 and CDR2 from the germline V gene are LGHNA and YNFKEQ. CDR3 residues: CASSPRVERGGLNTQYF. The CDR3, as DNA: TGTGCCAGCAGCCCGAGGGTTGAGCGGGGGGGCCTAAATACGCAGTATTTT.

The chain employs TRBV4-2 and TRBJ2-2, with D possibly being TRBD1 (8 bases). This CDR3 region has 16 residues. Germline values: CDR1 LGHNA, CDR2 YNFKEQ. V lost 4 bases, J lost 5 bases, and 17 bases lay in between. The CDR3 DNA follows: TGTGCCAGCAGCCGGCCTGGACAGGGAGGGACCGGGGAGCTGTTTTTT. Amino acid sequence: CASSRPGQGGTGELFF.

This clonotype was observed many times. This rearrangement joins TRBV20-1 to TRBJ1-5, with D perhaps matching TRBD1 (5 bases). Trimming took off 6 bases at V and 6 bases at J, with 12 bases between the two ends. The CDR3 contains 12 residues. Germline assignment: CDR1 DFQATT and CDR2 SNEGSKA (reference sequence). CDR3 bases: TGCAGTGCAAGACTAGGGACTCAGCCCCAGCATTTT. This translates into CSARLGTQPQHF.